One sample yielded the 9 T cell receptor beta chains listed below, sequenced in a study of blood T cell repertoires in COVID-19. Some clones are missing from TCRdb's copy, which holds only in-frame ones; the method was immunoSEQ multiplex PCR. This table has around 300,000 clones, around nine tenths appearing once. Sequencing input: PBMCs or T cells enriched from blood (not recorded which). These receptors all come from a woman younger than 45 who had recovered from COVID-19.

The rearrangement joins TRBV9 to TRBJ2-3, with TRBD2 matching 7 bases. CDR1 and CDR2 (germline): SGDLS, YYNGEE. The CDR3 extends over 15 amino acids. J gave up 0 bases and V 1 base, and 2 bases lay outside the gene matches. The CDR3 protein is CASSVTAGSTDTQYF. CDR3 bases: TGTGCCAGCAGCGTAACAGCGGGGAGCACAGATACGCAGTATTTT.

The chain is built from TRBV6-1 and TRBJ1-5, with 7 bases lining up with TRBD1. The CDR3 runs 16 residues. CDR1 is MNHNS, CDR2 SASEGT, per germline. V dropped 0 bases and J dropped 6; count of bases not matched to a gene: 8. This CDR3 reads CASSEAAIGGSQPQHF. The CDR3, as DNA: TGTGCCAGCAGTGAAGCGGCGATAGGGGGCAGTCAGCCCCAGCATTTT.

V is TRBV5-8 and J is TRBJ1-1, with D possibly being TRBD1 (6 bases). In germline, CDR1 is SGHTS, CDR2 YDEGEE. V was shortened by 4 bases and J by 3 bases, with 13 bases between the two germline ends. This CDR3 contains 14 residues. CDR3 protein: CASSENGQHTEAFF. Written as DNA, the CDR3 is TGTGCCAGCAGCGAAAATGGACAGCACACTGAAGCTTTCTTT. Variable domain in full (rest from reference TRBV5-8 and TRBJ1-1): EAGVTQSPTHLIKTRGQQATLRCSPISGHTSVYWYQQALGLGLQFLLWYDEGEERNRGNFPPRFSGRQFPNYSSELNVNALELEDSALYLCASSENGQHTEAFFGQGTRLTVV.

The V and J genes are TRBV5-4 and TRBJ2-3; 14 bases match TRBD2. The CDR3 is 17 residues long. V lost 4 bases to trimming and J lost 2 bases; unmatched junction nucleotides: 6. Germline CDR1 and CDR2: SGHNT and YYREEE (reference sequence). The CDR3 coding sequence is TGTGCCAGCAGCCCGGGACTAGCGGGAGACCTCACAGATACGCAGTATTTT. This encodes CASSPGLAGDLTDTQYF.

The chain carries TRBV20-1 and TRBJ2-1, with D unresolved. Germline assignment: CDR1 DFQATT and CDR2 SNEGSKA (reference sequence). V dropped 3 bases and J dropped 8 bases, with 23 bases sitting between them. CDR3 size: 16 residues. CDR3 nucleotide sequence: TGCAGTGCTAGTGTTCGGAGCCGAATTAAGATCGATGAGCAGTTCTTC. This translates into CSASVRSRIKIDEQFF.

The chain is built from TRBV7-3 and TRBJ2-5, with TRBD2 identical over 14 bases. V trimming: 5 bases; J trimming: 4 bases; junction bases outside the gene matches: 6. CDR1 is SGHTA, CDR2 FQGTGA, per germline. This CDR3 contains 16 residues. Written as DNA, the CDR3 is TGTGCCAGCAGCGTCGGGACTAGCGGGAGTCCAGAGACCCAGTACTTC. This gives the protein CASSVGTSGSPETQYF.

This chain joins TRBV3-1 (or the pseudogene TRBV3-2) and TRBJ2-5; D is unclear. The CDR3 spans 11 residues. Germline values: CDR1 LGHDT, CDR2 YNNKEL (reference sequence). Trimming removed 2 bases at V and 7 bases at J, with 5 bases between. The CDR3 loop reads CASSQFGTQYF. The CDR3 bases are TGTGCCAGCAGCCAATTCGGGACCCAGTACTTC.

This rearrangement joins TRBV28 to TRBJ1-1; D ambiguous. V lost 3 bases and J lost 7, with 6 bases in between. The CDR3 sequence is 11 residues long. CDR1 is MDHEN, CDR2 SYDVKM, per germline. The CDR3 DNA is TGTGCCAGCAGTTTCCGGGTTGAAGCTTTCTTT. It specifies CASSFRVEAFF.

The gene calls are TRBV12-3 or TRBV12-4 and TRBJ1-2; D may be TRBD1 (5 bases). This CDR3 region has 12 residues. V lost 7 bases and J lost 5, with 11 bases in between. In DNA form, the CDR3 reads TGTGCCAGCACCCAACGGGGGTATGGCTACACCTTC. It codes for CASTQRGYGYTF.